The 29 T cell receptor beta chains below all came from one sample that was sequenced in a study of cytomegalovirus exposure and HLA in healthy donors. PCR primers comprised 60 Vbeta and 13 Jbeta primers. Generated by immunoSEQ multiplex PCR, the TCRdb table keeps only in-frame clones and is missing some. The sample lists 150,000 to 200,000 clones, under 85% occurring once. The sequenced sample consisted of PBMCs. These receptors were obtained from a man in his fifties or sixties in good health and CMV-seropositive.

The chain links TRBV6-5 to TRBJ2-5, with D tentatively TRBD2 (6 bases). Germline-derived CDR1 and CDR2 are MNHEY and SVGAGI. The CDR3 contains 15 residues. Between the trimmed V and J ends, which lost 5 bases and 4 bases, there was a span of 17 bases. The CDR3 region is CASSSPRLGGETQYF. Here the CDR3 DNA reads TGTGCCAGCAGTAGCCCGCGACTAGGAGGAGAGACCCAGTACTTC.

Worth noting for this clone: One end of the junction does not line up with germline, which may come from a read error. This chain links TRBV7-9 with TRBJ1-6; weak D call: TRBD1 (5 bases). There are 18 residues in the CDR3. CDR1 SEHNR and CDR2 FQNEAQ come from the germline V gene (reference sequence). CDR3 DNA sequence: TGTTCCAGCAGCTTAGATGGCGGCAGGGTGGCCTATAATTCACCCCTCCACTTT. Its translation: CSSSLDGGRVAYNSPLHF.

The chain uses TRBV10-1 and TRBJ2-1; 8 nucleotides match TRBD2. The CDR3 loop spans 15 amino acids. The trim removed 2 bases at V and 4 bases at J, leaving 4 bases unmatched. The germline V gene encodes CDR1 WNHNN and CDR2 SYGVQD (reference sequence). The CDR3 coding sequence is TGCGCCAGCAGTGAGGGACTAGCAGAGTACAATGAGCAGTTCTTC. This codes for CASSEGLAEYNEQFF.

The rearrangement uses TRBV9 and TRBJ2-3, with 7 bases that match TRBD1. Germline-derived CDR1 and CDR2 are SGDLS and YYNGEE. The junction had 12 bases not matched to a gene; V was cut back by 4 bases and J by 1 base. The CDR3 has 17 residues. This CDR3 is CASSPEIGGAGTDTQYF. The CDR3 bases are TGTGCCAGCAGCCCAGAGATAGGGGGCGCCGGCACAGATACGCAGTATTTT.

The chain employs TRBV5-6 and TRBJ2-1; 15 bases match TRBD2. CDR1 and CDR2 (germline): SGHDT, YYEEEE. With V trimmed by 2 bases and J by 7 bases, 4 bases remained unmatched. This CDR3 has 16 residues. CDR3 DNA: TGTGCCAGCAGCTTCGGACTAGCGGGGGGGTCGAATGAGCAGTTCTTC. It translates to CASSFGLAGGSNEQFF. Full variable domain (outside the CDR3, taken from reference TRBV5-6 and TRBJ2-1): DAGVTQSPTHLIKTRGQQVTLRCSPKSGHDTVSWYQQALGQGPQFIFQYYEEEERQRGNFPDRFSGHQFPNYSSELNVNALLLGDSALYLCASSFGLAGGSNEQFFGPGTRLTVL.

The chain is built from TRBV30 and TRBJ1-2, with unresolved D. V lost 4 bases, J lost 3 bases, and 15 bases lay in between. The CDR3 sequence is 14 residues long. The germline V gene encodes CDR1 GTSNPN and CDR2 SVGIG (reference sequence). Written as DNA, the CDR3 is TGTGCCTGGATTAAGGGAGGCGGGGACTATGGCTACACCTTC. This encodes CAWIKGGGDYGYTF.

The gene calls are TRBV10-1 and TRBJ2-5; 8 nucleotides line up with TRBD1. Looked up from germline, CDR1 is WNHNN and CDR2 is SYGVQD (reference sequence). The CDR3 runs to 13 residues. V shed 6 bases and J 2 bases; nucleotides not matched to a gene: 2. In DNA, the CDR3 is TGCGCCAGCAGCCGGGACAGGCAAGAGACCCAGTACTTC. Amino acids: CASSRDRQETQYF.

The V call is TRBV7-3, the J call TRBJ1-1; 7 bases are a match to TRBD1. With V trimmed by 5 bases and J by 1 base, 10 bases remained unmatched. Germline V gene sequence: CDR1 SGHTA, CDR2 FQGTGA. This CDR3 is 16 amino acids long. The CDR3 reads CASSATPGQWNTEAFF. The CDR3 DNA follows: TGTGCCAGCAGCGCAACTCCGGGACAGTGGAACACTGAAGCTTTCTTT.

V gene TRBV15 combines with J gene TRBJ1-4; 8 bases are a match to TRBD1. Germline CDR1 and CDR2: LNHNV and YYDKDF (reference sequence). This CDR3 comprises 15 residues. J was trimmed by 6 bases and V by 1 base; bases with no gene match: 4. The CDR3 loop is CATSRARTGYEKLFF. The DNA for the CDR3 is TGTGCCACCAGCAGAGCCCGGACAGGGTATGAAAAACTGTTTTTT.

V usage is TRBV9 and J usage is TRBJ2-1; 12 bases match TRBD2. The CDR3 runs to 16 residues. From germline, CDR1 is SGDLS and CDR2 YYNGEE. V was clipped by 4 bases and J by 5 bases; unmatched bases: 7. The CDR3 sequence is CASSIRLAGDDNEQFF. The CDR3 region has the DNA TGTGCCAGCAGCATACGACTAGCGGGAGACGACAATGAGCAGTTCTTC.

V is TRBV30 and J is TRBJ2-2; 9 nucleotides match TRBD1. The J segment lost 4 bases and the V segment lost 2 bases, leaving 5 bases of the junction unmatched. CDR1 GTSNPN and CDR2 SVGIG come from the germline V gene (reference sequence). The CDR3 length is 15 residues. CDR3 DNA sequence: TGTGCCTGGAGTTATTTACAGGGGGCCACCGGGGAGCTGTTTTTT. Translated, it gives CAWSYLQGATGELFF.

This chain joins TRBV7-2 and TRBJ2-3; D perhaps matches TRBD2 (7 bases). V lost 3 bases and J 2 bases, leaving 12 bases between the germline ends. CDR3 size: 15 residues. Germline CDR1 is SGHTA and CDR2 is FQGNSA. The CDR3 reads CASSLRGGDTDTQYF. The CDR3 nucleotides are TGTGCCAGCAGCTTGAGGGGGGGGGACACAGATACGCAGTATTTT. The full variable domain, its missing parts supplied by reference TRBV7-2 and TRBJ2-3, is GAGVSQSPSNKVTEKGKDVELRCDPISGHTALYWYRQSLGQGLEFLIYFQGNSAPDKSGLPSDRFSAERTGGSVSTLTIQRTQQEDSAVYLCASSLRGGDTDTQYFGPGTRLTVL.

The V call is TRBV5-1, the J call TRBJ1-3, with D possibly matching TRBD1 (6 bases). Per germline, CDR1 SGHRS and CDR2 YFSETQ. V lost 4 bases to trimming and J lost 4 bases, with 12 bases between them. This CDR3 comprises 14 residues. The CDR3 loop is CASSGTGTGNTIYF. The CDR3 nucleotides are TGCGCCAGCAGCGGCACAGGGACGGGAAACACCATATATTTT.

V usage is TRBV11-2 and J usage is TRBJ2-7; 12 bases are shared with TRBD2. J gave up 3 bases and V 5 bases, and 5 bases lay outside the gene matches. The CDR3 runs to 15 residues. The germline CDR1 and CDR2 sequences are SGHAT and FQNNGV. The CDR3 protein is CASSEVLAGGYEQYF. The CDR3 DNA is TGTGCCAGCAGCGAAGTACTAGCGGGGGGCTACGAGCAGTACTTC.

This clone was observed a single time. The chain couples TRBV19 to TRBJ2-7; D possibly corresponds to TRBD2 (5 bases). CDR1 LNHDA and CDR2 SQIVND come from the germline V gene (reference sequence). The V and J ends lost 5 bases and 6 bases respectively, with 17 bases between them. This CDR3 has 14 amino acids. CDR3 in amino acids: CASSPGIVAIEQYF. CDR3 nucleotide sequence: TGTGCCAGTAGTCCCGGGATAGTAGCGATCGAGCAGTACTTC.

The CDR3 coding sequence is TGTGCCAGCCAACAGGGGGCTACGGGAGTGACCCAGTACTTC. Its protein product is CASQQGATGVTQYF. The chain links TRBV2 to TRBJ2-5; TRBD1 matches 9 bases. Germline loops: CDR1 SNHLY, CDR2 FYNNEI. With V trimmed by 8 bases and J by 7 bases, 11 bases remained unmatched. The CDR3 spans 14 residues.

This chain's CDR3 is CSVQGRGGYTF. The CDR3 DNA reads as TGCAGCGTACAGGGGCGCGGTGGCTACACCTTC. The chain uses TRBV29-1 and TRBJ1-2; 7 positions agree with TRBD1. Germline CDR1 and CDR2: SQVTM and ANQGSEA. V dropped 6 bases and J dropped 7; count of bases not matched to a gene: 5. The CDR3 totals 11 residues.

V usage is TRBV18 and J usage is TRBJ2-1; D not resolved. CDR3 size: 13 residues. The germline V gene has CDR1 KGHSH and CDR2 LQKENI. The V end lost 0 bases, the J end lost 9 bases, and 9 bases lay between the germline ends. Here the CDR3 DNA reads TGTGCCAGCTCACCACCGGTTGTGCGTGAGCAGTTCTTC. Its translation: CASSPPVVREQFF.

This chain uses TRBV5-1 with TRBJ2-1; 7 positions match TRBD2. V shed 4 bases and J 6 bases; nucleotides not matched to a gene: 19. Germline V gene lookup returns CDR1 SGHRS and CDR2 YFSETQ. The CDR3 spans 18 residues. CDR3 coding DNA: TGCGCCAGCAGCGGGGGGAGGAGGGGCGGGAGCCAGTGCAATGAGCAGTTCTTC. Residues: CASSGGRRGGSQCNEQFF. Filled out from reference TRBV5-1 and TRBJ2-1, the complete variable domain reads KAGVTQTPRYLIKTRGQQVTLSCSPISGHRSVSWYQQTPGQGLQFLFEYFSETQRNKGNFPGRFSGRQFSNSRSEMNVSTLELGDSALYLCASSGGRRGGSQCNEQFFGPGTRLTVL.

J is TRBJ2-5 and V is TRBV28, with 7 bases matching TRBD2. Trimming removed 6 bases from V and 1 base from J; junction bases left unmatched: 5. CDR1 MDHEN and CDR2 SYDVKM come from the germline V gene. This CDR3 spans 14 amino acids. CDR3 sequence (DNA): TGTGCCAGCAGCAACCGGACTAGCCAAGAGACCCAGTACTTC. Protein product: CASSNRTSQETQYF.

The V and J genes are TRBV7-7 and TRBJ2-3, with D maybe TRBD1 (5 bases). The V gene's germline CDR1 is SSHAT and CDR2 FNYEAQ (reference sequence). Between the trimmed V and J ends, which lost 5 bases and 4 bases, there was a span of 10 bases. CDR3 length equals 13 residues. CDR3 in DNA: TGTGCCAGCAGCCCCCTGGGGCCAGATACGCAGTATTTT. It codes for CASSPLGPDTQYF.

The rearrangement links TRBV4-3 to TRBJ1-4; 11 bases align to TRBD1. V trimming: 0 bases; J trimming: 9 bases; junction bases outside the gene matches: 9. Germline V gives CDR1 LGHNA, CDR2 YSLEER. CDR3 length: 17 residues. The CDR3 loop is CASSQDFSGTGGKKLFF. CDR3 bases: TGCGCCAGCAGCCAAGATTTTTCGGGGACAGGGGGAAAAAAACTGTTTTTT.

V usage is TRBV11-2 and J usage is TRBJ2-5, with a possible D match to TRBD2 (6 bases). Trimming removed 7 bases from V and 5 bases from J, with 11 bases in between. Germline values: CDR1 SGHAT, CDR2 FQNNGV. The CDR3 is made up of 12 amino acids. CDR3 DNA sequence: TGTGCCAGCACCGGGGCGGGGGAGACCCAGTACTTC. As protein: CASTGAGETQYF.

This clone has only a few counts. V usage is TRBV28 and J usage is TRBJ1-1; no firm D call. The germline V and J ends were trimmed by 6 bases and 7 bases, with 12 bases remaining between them. CDR3 length equals 12 residues. CDR1 is MDHEN, CDR2 SYDVKM, per germline. The CDR3 DNA sequence: TGTGCCAGCAGCCCAGTTCCTCTTGAAGCTTTCTTT. Its translation is CASSPVPLEAFF.

The chain uses TRBV27 and TRBJ1-4; 9 bases line up with TRBD1. The CDR3 consists of 15 residues. Trimming at V came to 5 bases and at J to 13 bases, leaving 14 bases not matched to a gene. Germline V gene data show CDR1 as MNHEY and CDR2 as SMNVEV (reference sequence). Here the CDR3 DNA reads TGTGCCAGCAGTCTCTCCGGACAGGGGATTGTTAGACTGTTTTTT. It yields the protein CASSLSGQGIVRLFF. Full variable domain (missing parts from reference TRBV27 and TRBJ1-4): EAQVTQNPRYLITVTGKKLTVTCSQNMNHEYMSWYRQDPGLGLRQIYYSMNVEVTDKGDVPEGYKVSRKEKRNFPLILESPSPNQTSLYFCASSLSGQGIVRLFFGSGTQLSVL.

This chain joins TRBV7-9 and TRBJ1-6; D is unclear. This CDR3 is 15 amino acids long. The V gene lost 5 bases and the J gene lost 5 bases, with 13 bases spanning the gap. Looked up from germline, CDR1 is SEHNR and CDR2 is FQNEAQ (reference sequence). The CDR3: CASSEVGFDNSPLHF. In DNA, the CDR3 is TGTGCCAGCAGCGAGGTAGGATTCGATAATTCACCCCTCCACTTT. The full variable domain, with the rest looked up from reference TRBV7-9 and TRBJ1-6, is DTGVSQNPRHKITKRGQNVTFRCDPISEHNRLYWYRQTLGQGPEFLTYFQNEAQLEKSRLLSDRFSAERPKGSFSTLEIQRTEQGDSAMYLCASSEVGFDNSPLHFGNGTRLTVT.

The chain couples TRBV19 to TRBJ2-7, with D unresolved. This CDR3 has 14 residues. V lost 1 base and J 4 bases, leaving 11 bases between the germline ends. Germline V CDR1 and CDR2: LNHDA, SQIVND (reference sequence). The CDR3 DNA reads as TGTGCCAGTAGTATAGCAGGCAGATATTACGAGCAGTACTTC. Amino acid sequence: CASSIAGRYYEQYF.

J is TRBJ1-2 and V is TRBV19; unclear D gene. Germline values: CDR1 LNHDA, CDR2 SQIVND (reference sequence). V lost 4 bases, J lost 4 bases, and 10 bases lay in between. The CDR3 consists of 13 residues. The CDR3: CASSTRDSYGYTF. CDR3 coding DNA: TGTGCCAGTAGTACCCGGGATTCCTATGGCTACACCTTC.

This clone was seen just once. The genes are TRBV6-5 and TRBJ1-2, with TRBD1 as a possible D gene (6 bases). Trimming pared 4 bases from V and 7 bases from J, leaving 16 bases between. The germline V gene encodes CDR1 MNHEY and CDR2 SVGAGI. This CDR3 contains 14 residues. This CDR3 is CASSSGAFISGYTF. CDR3 DNA sequence: TGTGCCAGCAGTTCAGGGGCGTTTATCTCTGGCTACACCTTC.